This T cell receptor beta chain originates from a study of shared clonotypes between healthy human individuals. Overall study context: Aged 18 to 49, the donors were two women and a few men.

TCRdb's table, derived via immunoSEQ multiplex PCR, lists solely in-frame clones and lacks some. The sample comprises roughly 700,000 clones, less than 95% of which are singletons, and less than 40% rests with the top ten. Broader study findings: A limitation of the genetic and exposure-history diversity represented arose from few donors.

Details on this clone: Antigen: not known.

Sequenced input: memory CD8+ T cells from PBMCs. Subset given: CD45RO+ cells pooled with CCR7-negative TemRA cells. This TCR was sampled from a man aged 18 to 29 in good health. Some clones in this sample may be carry-over from other donors' samples.

CDR3 loop: CASSSNKGGLAGETGWEQYF. The CDR3 DNA reads TGTGCCAGCAGCTCGAACAAAGGAGGACTAGCGGGAGAGACGGGGTGGGAGCAGTACTTC. The V call is TRBV9, the J call TRBJ2-7; TRBD2 matches 13 bases. With 4 bases clipped from V and 7 bases from J, the junction kept 23 bases outside the gene matches. CDR3 length: 20 amino acids. Germline CDR1 is SGDLS and CDR2 is YYNGEE.